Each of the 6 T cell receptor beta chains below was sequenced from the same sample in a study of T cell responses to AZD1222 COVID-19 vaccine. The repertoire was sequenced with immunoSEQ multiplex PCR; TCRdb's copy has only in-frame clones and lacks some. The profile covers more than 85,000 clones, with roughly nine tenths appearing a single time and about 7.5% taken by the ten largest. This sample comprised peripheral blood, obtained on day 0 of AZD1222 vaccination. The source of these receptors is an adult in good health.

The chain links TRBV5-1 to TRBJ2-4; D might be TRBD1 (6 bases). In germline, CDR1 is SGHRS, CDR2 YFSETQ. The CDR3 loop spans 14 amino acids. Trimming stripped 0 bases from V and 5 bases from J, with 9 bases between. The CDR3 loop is CASSLVPGENIQYF. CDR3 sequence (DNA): TGCGCCAGCAGCTTGGTTCCAGGGGAAAACATTCAGTACTTC.

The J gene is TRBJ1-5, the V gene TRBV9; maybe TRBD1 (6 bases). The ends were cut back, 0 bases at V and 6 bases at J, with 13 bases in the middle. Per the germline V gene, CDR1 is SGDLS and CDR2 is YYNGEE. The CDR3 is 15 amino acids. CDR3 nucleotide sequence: TGTGCCAGCAGCGTAGCCGCAGGGGTTGGTCAGCCCCAGCATTTT. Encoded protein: CASSVAAGVGQPQHF.

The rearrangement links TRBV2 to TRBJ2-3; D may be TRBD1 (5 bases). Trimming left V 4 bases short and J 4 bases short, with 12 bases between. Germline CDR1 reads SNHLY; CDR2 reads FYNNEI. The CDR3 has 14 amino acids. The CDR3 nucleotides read TGTGCCAGCAGTGTGGGGCAGGGTGCAGATACGCAGTATTTT. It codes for CASSVGQGADTQYF. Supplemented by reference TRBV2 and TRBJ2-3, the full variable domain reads EPEVTQTPSHQVTQMGQEVILRCVPISNHLYFYWYRQILGQKVEFLVSFYNNEISEKSEIFDDQFSVERPDGSNFTLKIRSTKLEDSAMYFCASSVGQGADTQYFGPGTRLTVL.

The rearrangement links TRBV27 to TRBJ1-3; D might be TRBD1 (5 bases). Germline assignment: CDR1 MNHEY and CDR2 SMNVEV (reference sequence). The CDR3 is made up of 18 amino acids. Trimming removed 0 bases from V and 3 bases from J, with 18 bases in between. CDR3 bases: TGTGCCAGCAGTTTATCGCCAGACTGGCAGGGCGGTGGAAACACCATATATTTT. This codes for CASSLSPDWQGGGNTIYF.

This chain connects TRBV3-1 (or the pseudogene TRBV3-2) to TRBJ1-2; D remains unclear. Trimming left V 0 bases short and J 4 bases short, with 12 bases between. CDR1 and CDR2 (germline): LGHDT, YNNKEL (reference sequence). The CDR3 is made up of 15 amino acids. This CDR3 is CASSQDDGYTYGYTF. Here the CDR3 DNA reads TGTGCCAGCAGCCAAGATGACGGGTATACCTATGGCTACACCTTC.

The CDR3 nucleotides are TGTGCCAGCAGTGAGAGACAGGGGTATTCACCCCTCCACTTT. It encodes CASSERQGYSPLHF. The rearrangement uses TRBV2 and TRBJ1-6, with 8 bases fitting TRBD1. The length of the CDR3 is 14 residues. Germline CDR1 SNHLY, CDR2 FYNNEI. The junction had 3 bases not matched to a gene; V was cut back by 3 bases and J by 8 bases. The whole variable domain, filled in from reference TRBV2 and TRBJ1-6, reads EPEVTQTPSHQVTQMGQEVILRCVPISNHLYFYWYRQILGQKVEFLVSFYNNEISEKSEIFDDQFSVERPDGSNFTLKIRSTKLEDSAMYFCASSERQGYSPLHFGNGTRLTVT.